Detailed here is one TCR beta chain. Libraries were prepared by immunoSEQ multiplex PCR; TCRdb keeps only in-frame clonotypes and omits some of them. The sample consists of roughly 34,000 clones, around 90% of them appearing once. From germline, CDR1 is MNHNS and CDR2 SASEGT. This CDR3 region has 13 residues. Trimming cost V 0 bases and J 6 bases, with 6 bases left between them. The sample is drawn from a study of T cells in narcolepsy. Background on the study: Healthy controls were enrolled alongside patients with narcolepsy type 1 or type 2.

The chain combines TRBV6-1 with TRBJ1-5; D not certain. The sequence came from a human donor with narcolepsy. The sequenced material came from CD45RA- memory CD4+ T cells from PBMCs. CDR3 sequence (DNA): TGTGCCAGCAGTGAAGCTACCGCTCAGCCCCAGCATTTT. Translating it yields CASSEATAQPQHF.